This T cell receptor (beta chain) was recovered during a study of shared T cell receptors in the human thymus. Measured with immunoSEQ multiplex PCR; TCRdb has only the in-frame clones, and not every one. Of about 710,000 clones in the sample, about 87% were seen once. The trim removed 1 base at V and 4 bases at J, leaving 7 bases unmatched. Looked up from germline, CDR1 is MGHRA and CDR2 is YSYEKL. CDR3 length: 18 residues. The same sample was also studied in work on human thymus T cells. That source reports: Related research described thymic repertoires that were highly overlapping among unrelated individuals.

Sequencing used thymocytes. This chain uses TRBV4-1 with TRBJ2-1; 13 bases agree with TRBD2. This clonotype was obtained from a boy under three years old with a congenital heart defect. CDR3 bases: TGCGCCAGCAGCCAAGCGTCCGGGACTAGCGGGACTTACAATGAGCAGTTCTTC. Translating it yields CASSQASGTSGTYNEQFF.